Below, 9 T cell receptor beta chains from the same sample are listed, as sequenced in a study of T cell responses to AZD1222 COVID-19 vaccine. Here immunoSEQ multiplex PCR was the method, and the copy in TCRdb shows in-frame clones only, minus some. The data contain roughly 100,000 clones, around 89% of them singletons. The sample was peripheral blood, taken on day 0 of AZD1222 vaccination. Receptors originate from an adult in good health.

The CDR3 region has the DNA TGTGCCAGCAGTTTAATTACAAGTAGCAATCAGCCCCAGCATTTT. This sequence encodes CASSLITSSNQPQHF. This sequence joins TRBV28 and TRBJ1-5; no firm D call. Per germline, CDR1 MDHEN and CDR2 SYDVKM. The CDR3 spans 15 residues. Trimming pared 2 bases from V and 0 bases from J, leaving 8 bases between.

This clone was seen more than once but under ten times. The chain recombines TRBV3-1 (or the pseudogene TRBV3-2) with TRBJ1-5, with no clear D. The CDR3 has 14 residues. V lost 4 bases, J lost 1 base, and 8 bases lay in between. Germline V gene sequence: CDR1 LGHDT, CDR2 YNNKEL (reference sequence). CDR3 residues: CASSPRTSNQPQHF. CDR3 bases: TGTGCCAGCAGCCCCCGGACGAGCAATCAGCCCCAGCATTTT.

This sequence joins TRBV3-1 (or the pseudogene TRBV3-2) and TRBJ2-4; TRBD1 matches at 9 bases. Trimming took 4 bases from V and 0 from J; bases not matched to a gene: 4. From germline, CDR1 is LGHDT and CDR2 YNNKEL (reference sequence). This CDR3 has 16 amino acids. The CDR3 protein is CASSRDREVAKNIQYF. CDR3 nucleotides: TGTGCCAGCAGCCGGGACAGGGAAGTAGCCAAAAACATTCAGTACTTC.

This clone has just a few counts. The gene calls are TRBV20-1 and TRBJ1-4, with unresolved D. The ends were cut back, 6 bases at V and 4 bases at J, with 6 bases in the middle. In germline, CDR1 is DFQATT, CDR2 SNEGSKA (reference sequence). CDR3 length: 11 amino acids. The DNA for the CDR3 is TGCAGTGCGCACTATAATGAAAAACTGTTTTTT. It translates to CSAHYNEKLFF.

This chain's CDR3 is CASSLSFDQPQHF. The CDR3 nucleotides read TGTGCCAGCAGCTTAAGTTTCGATCAGCCCCAGCATTTT. The chain joins TRBV7-3 to TRBJ1-5; no definite D call. Trimming removed 1 base from V and 5 bases from J, with 6 bases in between. The CDR3 has 13 residues. Germline lookup yields CDR1 SGHTA and CDR2 FQGTGA.

The chain combines TRBV27 with TRBJ2-7; D might be TRBD2 (6 bases). Germline V CDR1 and CDR2: MNHEY, SMNVEV (reference sequence). The ends were cut back, 2 bases at V and 5 bases at J, with 13 bases in the middle. The CDR3 has 14 residues. The CDR3 loop is CASSLIQEGHEQYF. The CDR3 region has the DNA TGTGCCAGCAGTTTAATACAGGAGGGCCACGAGCAGTACTTC.

This chain uses TRBV5-6 with TRBJ2-6, with D possibly being TRBD2 (5 bases). The CDR3 contains 15 residues. CDR1 SGHDT and CDR2 YYEEEE come from the germline V gene. Trimming removed 2 bases from V and 0 bases from J, with 6 bases in between. The CDR3 loop reads CASSFRGSGANVLTF. In DNA form, the CDR3 reads TGTGCCAGCAGCTTTCGGGGCTCTGGGGCCAACGTCCTGACTTTC. The whole variable domain, remainder taken from reference TRBV5-6 and TRBJ2-6, is DAGVTQSPTHLIKTRGQQVTLRCSPKSGHDTVSWYQQALGQGPQFIFQYYEEEERQRGNFPDRFSGHQFPNYSSELNVNALLLGDSALYLCASSFRGSGANVLTFGAGSRLTVL.

As to this clone: The identical CDR3 is also encoded by other nucleotide sequences in the sample. This chain links TRBV7-6 with TRBJ2-7, with TRBD2 as a possible D gene (5 bases). The CDR3 is 13 amino acids. In germline, CDR1 is SGHVS, CDR2 FNYEAQ. The germline V and J ends were trimmed by 5 bases and 3 bases, with 11 bases remaining between them. The CDR3 protein is CASSPTGGYEQYF. The CDR3 bases are TGTGCCAGCAGCCCGACTGGAGGCTACGAGCAGTACTTC.

This clone was counted only a few times. The V gene is TRBV6-2 or TRBV6-3, the J gene TRBJ2-3; TRBD2 agrees at 10 bases. This CDR3 is built from 14 residues. V trimming: 2 bases; J trimming: 4 bases; junction bases outside the gene matches: 0. CDR1 and CDR2 from the germline V gene are MNHEY and SVGEGT. CDR3 amino acids: CASSYGTSADTQYF. CDR3 bases: TGTGCCAGCAGTTACGGGACTAGCGCAGATACGCAGTATTTT.